Below are 14 T cell receptor beta chains sequenced from a single sample in a study of siplizumab effects on memory and regulatory T cells. Measured with immunoSEQ multiplex PCR; TCRdb has only the in-frame clones, and not every one. Of under 95,000 clones in the sample, nearly 95% were seen once. Sample: non-Treg CD4+ T cells sorted from blood. These receptors all come from a human donor in good health.

The chain joins TRBV15 to TRBJ2-3; 10 bases fit TRBD2. Trimming removed 3 bases from V and 1 base from J; junction bases left unmatched: 4. Looked up from germline, CDR1 is LNHNV and CDR2 is YYDKDF (reference sequence). There are 16 residues in the CDR3. The CDR3 sequence: CATSSWTSGRTDTQYF. DNA of the CDR3: TGTGCCACCAGCAGTTGGACTAGCGGACGCACAGATACGCAGTATTTT.

The chain uses TRBV6-1 and TRBJ1-5; D not resolved. The length of the CDR3 is 13 residues. Germline CDR1 and CDR2: MNHNS and SASEGT. Deletions cut 3 bases from V and 2 bases from J, with 5 bases between. This CDR3 is CASSDYGNQPQHF. The CDR3 bases are TGTGCCAGCAGTGATTATGGCAATCAGCCCCAGCATTTT.

The CDR3 is CASSRGLADSYNEQFF. The CDR3 DNA sequence: TGTGCCAGCAGCCGAGGACTAGCGGATTCTTACAATGAGCAGTTCTTC. The rearrangement joins TRBV5-4 to TRBJ2-1; 10 bases are a match to TRBD2. CDR3 length: 16 residues. V shed 4 bases, J shed 4 bases, and the junction held 8 bases outside the gene matches. Germline loops: CDR1 SGHNT, CDR2 YYREEE (reference sequence).

The genes are TRBV6-1 and TRBJ1-1, with D maybe TRBD1 (5 bases). Between the trimmed V and J ends, which lost 11 bases and 1 base, there was a span of 14 bases. The CDR3 spans 13 residues. Per germline, CDR1 MNHNS and CDR2 SASEGT. The CDR3 reads CACGRGSNTEAFF. In nucleotides, the CDR3 is TGTGCCTGCGGCCGGGGGTCGAACACTGAAGCTTTCTTT.

The chain has TRBV19 and TRBJ2-2, with 9 bases fitting TRBD1. There are 15 residues in the CDR3. Germline CDR1 is LNHDA and CDR2 is SQIVND (reference sequence). J lost 4 bases, V lost 5 bases, and 5 bases had no gene match. In DNA form, the CDR3 reads TGTGCCAGTAGTCCCGGGACAGGGTTCACCGGGGAGCTGTTTTTT. It codes for CASSPGTGFTGELFF.

The count of this clone is one. This chain links TRBV7-9 with TRBJ2-3; no firm D call. The CDR3 runs to 14 residues. Trimming left V 5 bases short and J 0 bases short, with 9 bases between. Germline assignment: CDR1 SEHNR and CDR2 FQNEAQ (reference sequence). The CDR3 is CASSGPLSTDTQYF. CDR3 coding DNA: TGTGCCAGCAGCGGGCCCCTTAGCACAGATACGCAGTATTTT.

This CDR3 is CASSELGRGDYGYTF. Written as DNA, the CDR3 is TGTGCCAGCAGTGAATTGGGGCGAGGGGACTATGGCTACACCTTC. The chain combines TRBV6-1 with TRBJ1-2; maybe TRBD1 (5 bases). This CDR3 has 15 residues. V lost 2 bases and J lost 3, with 13 bases in between. The germline V gene encodes CDR1 MNHNS and CDR2 SASEGT.

This clone was picked up a small number of times. The chain employs TRBV10-1 and TRBJ2-7; a weak D match, TRBD1 (6 bases). The CDR3 loop spans 10 amino acids. V was clipped by 9 bases and J by 9 bases, with 12 bases between them. The germline CDR1 and CDR2 sequences are WNHNN and SYGVQD (reference sequence). CDR3 protein: CASPDSGQYF. CDR3 in DNA: TGCGCCAGTCCGGACAGCGGGCAGTACTTC.

The chain is built from TRBV11-2 and TRBJ2-5; D is uncertain. The germline V gene has CDR1 SGHAT and CDR2 FQNNGV. Trimming removed 5 bases from V and 5 bases from J, with 3 bases in between. The CDR3 has 10 residues. The CDR3 nucleotides read TGTGCCAGCAGCAGGGAGACCCAGTACTTC. Translation gives CASSRETQYF. Looking up the rest from reference TRBV11-2 and TRBJ2-5 gives the full variable domain: EAGVAQSPRYKIIEKRQSVAFWCNPISGHATLYWYQQILGQGPKLLIQFQNNGVVDDSQLPKDRFSAERLKGVDSTLKIQPAKLEDSAVYLCASSRETQYFGPGTRLLVL.

This rearrangement joins TRBV5-1 to TRBJ2-5, with TRBD2 identical over 7 bases. V shed 4 bases, J shed 5 bases, and the junction held 8 bases outside the gene matches. The CDR3 runs 14 residues. CDR1 is SGHRS and CDR2 is YFSETQ in the germline V gene. The CDR3, as DNA: TGCGCCAGCAGCGCGGGGACCGGGGGGGAGACCCAGTACTTC. Its translation: CASSAGTGGETQYF.

This chain links TRBV30 with TRBJ1-6, with D unclear. CDR1 GTSNPN and CDR2 SVGIG come from the germline V gene (reference sequence). There are 12 residues in the CDR3. The V end was cut by 3 bases, the J end by 5 bases, with 5 bases between. As DNA, the CDR3 is TGTGCCTGGAGCACTGATAATTCACCCCTCCACTTT. Protein: CAWSTDNSPLHF.

As for this clone: Other nucleotide sequences from this sample produce the same CDR3. This chain uses TRBV5-1 with TRBJ1-4, with D possibly TRBD1 on 6 matching bases. The germline gives CDR1 SGHRS, CDR2 YFSETQ. The CDR3 is made up of 14 amino acids. V lost 0 bases, J lost 5 bases, and 8 bases lay in between. The CDR3 is CASSLGTVNEKLFF. The DNA for the CDR3 is TGCGCCAGCAGCTTGGGGACAGTAAATGAAAAACTGTTTTTT.

This clone was seen just once. This chain uses TRBV14 with TRBJ1-1; tentative D call: TRBD1 (6 bases). The CDR3 length is 13 residues. CDR1 is SGHDN, CDR2 FVKESK, per germline. Deletions cut 2 bases from V and 5 bases from J, with 9 bases between. Here the CDR3 reads CASSQRRGTEAFF. The CDR3 DNA reads as TGTGCCAGCAGCCAACGCAGGGGTACTGAAGCTTTCTTT.

The V call is TRBV7-6, the J call TRBJ1-1; TRBD1 is a possible D gene (6 bases). CDR1 is SGHVS, CDR2 FNYEAQ, per germline. V gave up 6 bases and J gave up 2 bases, with 13 bases separating them. This CDR3 has 14 residues. CDR3 in DNA: TGTGCCAGCAGAGGAGGGGGGACTAACACTGAAGCTTTCTTT. Translating it yields CASRGGGTNTEAFF.